The 12 T cell receptor beta chains given below trace back to one sample, sequenced in a study of blood T cell repertoires in COVID-19. The method was immunoSEQ multiplex PCR; TCRdb's version includes in-frame clones alone and lacks a portion of them. This table holds some 400,000 clones, around 87% found once. Sequenced material: peripheral blood. Source of these receptors: a woman aged 30 to 39 with COVID-19, enrolled during active disease.

In this sample, this clone turned up many times. The chain recombines TRBV6-5 with TRBJ2-7; 7 nucleotides align to TRBD1. CDR1 MNHEY and CDR2 SVGAGI come from the germline V gene. The junction had 7 bases not matched to a gene; V was cut back by 8 bases and J by 6 bases. The CDR3 totals 12 residues. Here the CDR3 reads CASGFRQGEQYF. The DNA of the CDR3 is TGTGCCAGCGGCTTCCGACAGGGCGAGCAGTACTTC.

J is TRBJ2-7 and V is TRBV18, with 11 bases aligning to TRBD1. The CDR3 is 12 amino acids. Trimming at V came to 9 bases and at J to 5 bases, leaving 3 bases not matched to a gene. Germline assignment: CDR1 KGHSH and CDR2 LQKENI. DNA for the CDR3: TGTGCCAGTTGGACAGGGGGCAACGAGCAGTACTTC. Translated, it gives CASWTGGNEQYF.

The gene calls are TRBV7-8 and TRBJ1-6, with 12 nucleotides matching TRBD1. The junction had 7 bases not matched to a gene; V was cut back by 0 bases and J by 10 bases. CDR3 size: 17 residues. CDR1 is SGHVS, CDR2 FQNEAQ, per germline. CDR3 sequence (DNA): TGTGCCAGCAGCTTAGCTCCGGGACAGGGGGCAAGGTCACCCCTCCACTTT. This encodes CASSLAPGQGARSPLHF.

The chain is built from TRBV19 and TRBJ2-1; 7 positions match TRBD2. The ends lost 4 bases at V and 0 bases at J; junction bases unmatched: 6. The length of the CDR3 is 16 residues. Germline V lookup: CDR1 LNHDA, CDR2 SQIVND (reference sequence). Here the CDR3 reads CASSTVGGGSYNEQFF. As DNA, the CDR3 is TGTGCCAGTAGTACCGTCGGCGGGGGCTCCTACAATGAGCAGTTCTTC.

The chain combines TRBV9 with TRBJ1-1; no clear D gene. This CDR3 contains 13 residues. V was pared by 0 bases and J by 4 bases, with 7 bases between. Germline V gene lookup returns CDR1 SGDLS and CDR2 YYNGEE. CDR3 loop: CASSVAVGTEAFF. The CDR3 region has the DNA TGTGCCAGCAGCGTAGCGGTTGGCACTGAAGCTTTCTTT.

The V call is TRBV2, the J call TRBJ2-7; 7 positions match TRBD2. Germline CDR1 reads SNHLY; CDR2 reads FYNNEI. This CDR3 comprises 16 residues. The trim removed 6 bases at V and 1 base at J, leaving 12 bases unmatched. The CDR3 DNA is TGTGCCAGCAGAGTTTTCGGAGGGAGGGGTTCCTACGAGCAGTACTTC. As protein: CASRVFGGRGSYEQYF.

V is TRBV3-1 (or the pseudogene TRBV3-2) and J is TRBJ1-3; 10 bases agree with TRBD1. Germline loops: CDR1 LGHDT, CDR2 YNNKEL (reference sequence). The CDR3 is 13 residues long. V dropped 8 bases and J dropped 4; count of bases not matched to a gene: 2. The CDR3 loop is CASGTGAGNTIYF. CDR3 DNA: TGTGCCAGCGGGACAGGGGCCGGAAACACCATATATTTT.

About this clone: Other DNA sequences within the sample encode an identical CDR3. The gene calls are TRBV30 and TRBJ2-2; possibly TRBD2 for D (6 bases). The V gene lost 0 bases and the J gene lost 5 bases, with 7 bases spanning the gap. This CDR3 is 13 amino acids long. Germline V CDR1 and CDR2: GTSNPN, SVGIG (reference sequence). The CDR3 spells CAWSVRGTGELFF. DNA for the CDR3: TGTGCCTGGAGTGTACGGGGGACCGGGGAGCTGTTTTTT.

The chain employs TRBV7-2 and TRBJ2-7; D unresolved. Germline-derived CDR1 and CDR2 are SGHTA and FQGNSA. The CDR3 spans 15 residues. V dropped 3 bases and J dropped 1 base, with 13 bases sitting between them. As DNA, the CDR3 is TGTGCCAGCAGCTTCAGTCCCTCCCCATCCTACGAGCAGTACTTC. It yields the protein CASSFSPSPSYEQYF. Using reference TRBV7-2 and TRBJ2-7 for the parts outside the CDR3, the full variable domain is GAGVSQSPSNKVTEKGKDVELRCDPISGHTALYWYRQSLGQGLEFLIYFQGNSAPDKSGLPSDRFSAERTGGSVSTLTIQRTQQEDSAVYLCASSFSPSPSYEQYFGPGTRLTVT.

This clone has just one count. The chain links TRBV9 to TRBJ2-2; D possibly corresponds to TRBD1 (5 bases). The V end was cut by 2 bases, the J end by 1 base, with 12 bases between. Germline assignment: CDR1 SGDLS and CDR2 YYNGEE. CDR3 size: 16 residues. CDR3 bases: TGTGCCAGCAGCGTCATCTCTAGGGGGAACACCGGGGAGCTGTTTTTT. This translates into CASSVISRGNTGELFF.

This clone appeared once. The chain carries TRBV25-1 and TRBJ1-5, with 7 bases matching TRBD1. The CDR3 contains 13 residues. Germline CDR1 and CDR2: MGHDK and SYGVNS. Trimming at V came to 4 bases and at J to 6 bases, leaving 3 bases not matched to a gene. CDR3 sequence reads: CASSVGGGQPQHF. The CDR3 DNA is TGTGCCAGCAGTGTAGGGGGCGGTCAGCCCCAGCATTTT.

The rearrangement joins TRBV19 to TRBJ2-7; possibly TRBD2 for D (5 bases). Germline V CDR1 and CDR2: LNHDA, SQIVND (reference sequence). V shed 4 bases and J shed 0 bases, with 13 bases lying between them. This CDR3 spans 15 amino acids. The CDR3 DNA reads as TGTGCCAGTAGTAGTGAACTTGGACTCTCCTACGAGCAGTACTTC. It is translated as CASSSELGLSYEQYF.